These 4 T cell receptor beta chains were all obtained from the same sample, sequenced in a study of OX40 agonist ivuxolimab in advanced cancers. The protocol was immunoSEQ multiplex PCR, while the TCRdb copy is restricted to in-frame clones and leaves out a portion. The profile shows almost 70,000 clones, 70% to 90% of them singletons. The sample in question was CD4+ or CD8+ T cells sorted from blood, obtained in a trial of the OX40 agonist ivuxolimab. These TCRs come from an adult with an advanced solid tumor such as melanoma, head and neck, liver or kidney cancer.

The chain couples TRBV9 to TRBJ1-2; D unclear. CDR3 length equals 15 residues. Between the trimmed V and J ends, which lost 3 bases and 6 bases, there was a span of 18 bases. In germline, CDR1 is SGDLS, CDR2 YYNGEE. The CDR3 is CASSASDGREDGYTF. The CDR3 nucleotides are TGTGCCAGCAGCGCCTCGGATGGGCGAGAGGATGGCTACACCTTC.

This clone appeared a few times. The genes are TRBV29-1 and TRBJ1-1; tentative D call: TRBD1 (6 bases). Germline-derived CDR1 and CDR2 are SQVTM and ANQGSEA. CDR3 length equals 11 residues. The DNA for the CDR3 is TGCAGTGGGGACAAGAACACTGAAGCTTTCTTT. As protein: CSGDKNTEAFF.

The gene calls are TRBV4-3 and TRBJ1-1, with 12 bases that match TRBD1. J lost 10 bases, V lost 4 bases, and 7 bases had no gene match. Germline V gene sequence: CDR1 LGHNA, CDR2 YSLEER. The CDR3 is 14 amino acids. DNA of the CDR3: TGCGCCAGCAGCCTTCAGGGACAGGGGGCATCAGCTTTCTTT. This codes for CASSLQGQGASAFF.

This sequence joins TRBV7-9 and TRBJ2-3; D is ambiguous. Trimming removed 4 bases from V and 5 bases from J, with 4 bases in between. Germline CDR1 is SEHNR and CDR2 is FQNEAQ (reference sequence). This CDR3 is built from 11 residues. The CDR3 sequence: CASSYEDTQYF. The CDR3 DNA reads TGTGCCAGCAGCTACGAAGATACGCAGTATTTT.